What follows is one T cell receptor (beta chain) and its context. Its antigen is unidentified. This record belongs to a study of T cells expressing NK-cell markers. Findings and limits, study-wide: The study found dominant NKG2C+ clonotypes at 1.0-7.0% of CD8+ T cells in roughly six donors.

The CDR3 has 14 amino acids. Germline V lookup: CDR1 LGHDT, CDR2 YNNKEL (reference sequence). Using the 5' RACE reads, TCRdb records one entry per CDR3 protein without DNA. The record lists some 450,000 distinct CDR3 sequences, of which the ten most abundant hold 7.3%. This clonotype was obtained from a woman between 18 and 69 years old in good health. Input material: blood T cells: a sorted CD56 or NKG2C T cell subset, CD4+ or CD8+ T cells, or bulk PBMC T cells (not recorded which). The chain carries TRBV3-1 and TRBJ1-2. The CDR3 protein is CASSRRDGNYGYTF.